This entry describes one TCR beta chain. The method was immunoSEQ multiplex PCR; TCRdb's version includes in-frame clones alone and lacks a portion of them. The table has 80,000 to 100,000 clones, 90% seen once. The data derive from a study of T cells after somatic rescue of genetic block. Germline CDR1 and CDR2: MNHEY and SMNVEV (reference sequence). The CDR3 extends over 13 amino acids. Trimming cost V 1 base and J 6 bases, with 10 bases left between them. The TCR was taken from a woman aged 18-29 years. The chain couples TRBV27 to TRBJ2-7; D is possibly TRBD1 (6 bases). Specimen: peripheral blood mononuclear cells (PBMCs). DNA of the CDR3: TGTGCCAGCAGTTTATTGGGGGCGGGCGAGCAGTACTTC. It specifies CASSLLGAGEQYF.